This TCR beta chain was found in a study of molecular identifiers for immune sequencing clone quantification. Each CDR3 protein gets one entry after TCRdb re-called the PCR reads with MiXCR. The table includes just over 40,000 distinct CDR3 sequences, 24% detected once. Germline CDR1 and CDR2: SQVTM and ANQGSEA. V shed 6 bases, J shed 5 bases, and the junction held 6 bases outside the gene matches. This CDR3 is 13 amino acids long. On this clonotype: A much larger clone is a single base away; this may be a read error.

The sequence came from a human donor in good health. Some libraries in this study had Jurkat cell RNA spiked in. The material sequenced was naive CD8+ T cells from blood, with Jurkat cell RNA spiked in. As for subset: FACS-sorted CD8+CD4-CCR7+CD45RA+ naive T cells. The genes are TRBV29-1 and TRBJ2-2; 7 nucleotides match TRBD1. The CDR3 sequence: CSVGDSWTGELFF. CDR3 DNA sequence: TGCAGCGTAGGGGACAGTTGGACCGGGGAGCTGTTTTTT.